This T cell receptor beta chain was sequenced in a study of a mutant IDH1 vaccine in newly diagnosed glioma. About the research overall: Patients got radiotherapy, temozolomide, or both beforehand, and most got both. Study-level results: Pseudoprogression apparently tracked independently of changes in top peripheral T cell clonotypes.

Time point reported: week 35, safety follow-up. The content of each vaccine dose was 300 ug of mutant IDH1 20-mer peptide, and topical imiquimod accompanied it. Sequencing used immunoSEQ multiplex PCR; TCRdb keeps in-frame clones, though not all of them. The data show tens of thousands of clones, about 80% seen once. This CDR3 spans 14 amino acids. V shed 5 bases, J shed 0 bases, and the junction held 3 bases outside the gene matches. Germline CDR1 is SNHLY and CDR2 is FYNNEI. This clone was counted once. Its antigen is not identified. The sample consisted of PBMCs, taken from a glioma patient whose treatment included an IDH1 peptide vaccine. This receptor was taken from a woman aged 50 to 60 with glioma. The chain joins TRBV2 to TRBJ1-1, with 7 bases aligning to TRBD1. In DNA form, the CDR3 reads TGTGCCAGCAGTCGACAGGGCGTGAACACTGAAGCTTTCTTT. Its protein is CASSRQGVNTEAFF.